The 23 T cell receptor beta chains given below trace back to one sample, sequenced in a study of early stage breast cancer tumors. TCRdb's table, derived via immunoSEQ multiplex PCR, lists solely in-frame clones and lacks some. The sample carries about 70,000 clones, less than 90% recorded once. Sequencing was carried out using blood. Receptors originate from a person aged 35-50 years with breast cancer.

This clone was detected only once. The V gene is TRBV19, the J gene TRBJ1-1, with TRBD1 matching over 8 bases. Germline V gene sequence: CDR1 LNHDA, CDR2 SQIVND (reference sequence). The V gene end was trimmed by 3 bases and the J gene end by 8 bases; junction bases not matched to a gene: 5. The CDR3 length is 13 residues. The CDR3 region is CASSMDRAREAFF. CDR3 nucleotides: TGTGCCAGTAGTATGGACAGGGCGAGGGAAGCTTTCTTT.

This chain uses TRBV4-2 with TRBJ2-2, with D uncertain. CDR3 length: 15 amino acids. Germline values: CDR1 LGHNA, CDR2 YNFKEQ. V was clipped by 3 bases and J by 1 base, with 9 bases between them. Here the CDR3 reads CASSHGTENTGELFF. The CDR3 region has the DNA TGTGCCAGCAGCCATGGAACAGAGAACACCGGGGAGCTGTTTTTT.

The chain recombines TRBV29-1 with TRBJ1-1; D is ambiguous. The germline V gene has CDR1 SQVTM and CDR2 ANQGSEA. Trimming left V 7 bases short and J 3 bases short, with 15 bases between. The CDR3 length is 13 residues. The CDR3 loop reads CSAQKSPDTEAFF. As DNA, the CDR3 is TGCAGCGCCCAAAAGAGCCCCGACACTGAAGCTTTCTTT.

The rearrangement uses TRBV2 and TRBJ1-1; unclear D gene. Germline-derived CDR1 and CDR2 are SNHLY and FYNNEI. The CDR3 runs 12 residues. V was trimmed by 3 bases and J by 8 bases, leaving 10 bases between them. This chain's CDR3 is CASSDTVFEAFF. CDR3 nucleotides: TGTGCCAGCAGTGATACGGTATTCGAAGCTTTCTTT.

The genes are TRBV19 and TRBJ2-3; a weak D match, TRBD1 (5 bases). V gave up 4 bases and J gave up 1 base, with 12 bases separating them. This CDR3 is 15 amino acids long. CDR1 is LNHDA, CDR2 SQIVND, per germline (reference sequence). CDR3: CASSKGLGGTDTQYF. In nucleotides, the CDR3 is TGTGCCAGTAGTAAGGGGCTGGGCGGCACAGATACGCAGTATTTT.

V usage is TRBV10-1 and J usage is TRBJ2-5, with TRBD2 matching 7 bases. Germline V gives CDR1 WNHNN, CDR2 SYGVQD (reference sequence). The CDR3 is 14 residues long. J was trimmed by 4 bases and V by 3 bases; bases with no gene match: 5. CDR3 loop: CASSDRRERETQYF. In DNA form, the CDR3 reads TGCGCCAGCAGTGATCGGCGGGAGCGAGAGACCCAGTACTTC.

CDR3 bases: TGTGCCAGCAGTGACTCCATCGGGGAGCTGTTTTTT. Its protein product is CASSDSIGELFF. J is TRBJ2-2 and V is TRBV6-4; unclear D gene. The length of the CDR3 is 12 residues. V lost 0 bases and J 7 bases, leaving 3 bases between the germline ends. Germline assignment: CDR1 MRHNA and CDR2 SNTAGT.

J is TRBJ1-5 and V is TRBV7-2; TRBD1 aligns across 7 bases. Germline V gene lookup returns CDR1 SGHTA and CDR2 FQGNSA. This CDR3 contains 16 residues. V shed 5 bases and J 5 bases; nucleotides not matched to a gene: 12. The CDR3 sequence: CASSPQGGISHQPQHF. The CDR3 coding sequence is TGTGCCAGCAGCCCTCAAGGGGGCATTTCTCATCAGCCCCAGCATTTT.

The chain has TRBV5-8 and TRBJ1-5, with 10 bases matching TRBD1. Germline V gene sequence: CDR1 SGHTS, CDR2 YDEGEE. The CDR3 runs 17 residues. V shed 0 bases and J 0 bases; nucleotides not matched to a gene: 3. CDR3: CASSLGGQGYSNQPQHF. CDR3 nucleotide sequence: TGTGCCAGCAGCTTGGGGGGACAGGGGTATAGCAATCAGCCCCAGCATTTT.

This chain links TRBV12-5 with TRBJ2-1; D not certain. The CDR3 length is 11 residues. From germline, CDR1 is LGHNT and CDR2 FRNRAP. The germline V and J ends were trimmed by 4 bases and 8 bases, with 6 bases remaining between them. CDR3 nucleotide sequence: TGTGCTAGTGGTTCTAGGTATGAGCAGTTCTTC. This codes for CASGSRYEQFF.

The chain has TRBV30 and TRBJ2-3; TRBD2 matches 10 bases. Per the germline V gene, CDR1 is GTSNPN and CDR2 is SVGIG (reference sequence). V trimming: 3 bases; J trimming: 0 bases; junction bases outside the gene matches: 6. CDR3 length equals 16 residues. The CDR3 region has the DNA TGTGCCTGGAGGCGCAATAGCGGGAGGAGCACAGATACGCAGTATTTT. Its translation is CAWRRNSGRSTDTQYF.

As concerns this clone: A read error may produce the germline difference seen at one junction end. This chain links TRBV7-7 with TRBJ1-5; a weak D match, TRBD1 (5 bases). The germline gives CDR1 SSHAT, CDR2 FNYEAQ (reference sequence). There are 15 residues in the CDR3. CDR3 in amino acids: CASSFQDRPNQPQHF. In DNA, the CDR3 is TGTGCTAGCAGCTTCCAAGACAGACCTAATCAGCCCCAGCATTTT.

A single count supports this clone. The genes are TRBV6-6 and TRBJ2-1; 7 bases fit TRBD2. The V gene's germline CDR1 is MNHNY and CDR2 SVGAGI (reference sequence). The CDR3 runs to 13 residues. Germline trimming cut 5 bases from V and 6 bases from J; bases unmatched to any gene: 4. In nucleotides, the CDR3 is TGTGCCAGCAGTGCCCTAGCGGCCAATGAGCAGTTCTTC. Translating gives CASSALAANEQFF.

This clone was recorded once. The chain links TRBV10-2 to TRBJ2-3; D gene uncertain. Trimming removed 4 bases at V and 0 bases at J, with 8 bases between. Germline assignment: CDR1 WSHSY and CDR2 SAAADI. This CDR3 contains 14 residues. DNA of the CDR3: TGCGCCAGCAGTGGACAAGGTAGCACAGATACGCAGTATTTT. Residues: CASSGQGSTDTQYF.

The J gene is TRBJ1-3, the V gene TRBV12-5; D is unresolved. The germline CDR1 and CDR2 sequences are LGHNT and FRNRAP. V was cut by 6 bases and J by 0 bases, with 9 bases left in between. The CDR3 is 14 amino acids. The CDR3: CASGLTSSGNTIYF. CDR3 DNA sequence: TGTGCTAGTGGCCTGACAAGCTCTGGAAACACCATATATTTT.

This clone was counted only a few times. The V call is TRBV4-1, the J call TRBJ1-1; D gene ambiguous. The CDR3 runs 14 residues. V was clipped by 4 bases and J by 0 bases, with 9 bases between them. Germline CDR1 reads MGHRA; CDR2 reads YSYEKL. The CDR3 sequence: CASSPAILNTEAFF. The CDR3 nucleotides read TGCGCCAGCAGCCCGGCTATCCTGAACACTGAAGCTTTCTTT.

The CDR3 loop reads CASSLKVAGTQYF. The CDR3 region has the DNA TGTGCCAGCAGCTTAAAAGTAGCGGGGACCCAGTACTTC. The chain uses TRBV7-6 and TRBJ2-5, with 7 bases fitting TRBD2. V lost 2 bases, J lost 7 bases, and 4 bases stayed unmatched. Germline V gene data show CDR1 as SGHVS and CDR2 as FNYEAQ. The CDR3 is 13 amino acids.

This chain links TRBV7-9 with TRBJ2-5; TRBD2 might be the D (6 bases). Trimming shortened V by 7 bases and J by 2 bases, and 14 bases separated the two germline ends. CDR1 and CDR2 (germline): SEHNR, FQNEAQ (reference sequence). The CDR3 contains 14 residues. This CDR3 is CASTEGLPQETQYF. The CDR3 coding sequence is TGTGCCAGCACCGAGGGACTTCCTCAAGAGACCCAGTACTTC.

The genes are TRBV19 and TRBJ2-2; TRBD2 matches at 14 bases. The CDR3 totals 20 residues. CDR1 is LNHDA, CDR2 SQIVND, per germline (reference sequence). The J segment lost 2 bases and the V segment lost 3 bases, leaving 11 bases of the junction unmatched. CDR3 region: CASSMLPGLAGEGNTGELFF. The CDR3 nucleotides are TGTGCCAGTAGTATGTTACCGGGACTAGCGGGAGAGGGAAACACCGGGGAGCTGTTTTTT.

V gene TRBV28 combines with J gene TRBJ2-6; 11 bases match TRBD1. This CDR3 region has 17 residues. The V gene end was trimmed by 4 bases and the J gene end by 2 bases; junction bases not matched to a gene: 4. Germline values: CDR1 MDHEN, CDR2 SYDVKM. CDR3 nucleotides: TGTGCCAGCAGTTCACCGGGACAGGGGGCTGGGGCCAACGTCCTGACTTTC. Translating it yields CASSSPGQGAGANVLTF.

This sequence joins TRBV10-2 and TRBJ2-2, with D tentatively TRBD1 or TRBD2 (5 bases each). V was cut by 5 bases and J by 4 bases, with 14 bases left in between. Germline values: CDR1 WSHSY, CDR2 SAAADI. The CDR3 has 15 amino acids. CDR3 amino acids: CASSWDVSTTGELFF. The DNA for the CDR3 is TGCGCCAGCAGTTGGGACGTTTCGACCACCGGGGAGCTGTTTTTT.

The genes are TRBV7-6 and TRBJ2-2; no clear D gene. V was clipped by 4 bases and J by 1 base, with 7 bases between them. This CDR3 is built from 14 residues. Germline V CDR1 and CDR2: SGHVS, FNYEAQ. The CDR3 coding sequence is TGTGCCAGCAGCTCCTACGGGAACACCGGGGAGCTGTTTTTT. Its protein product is CASSSYGNTGELFF.

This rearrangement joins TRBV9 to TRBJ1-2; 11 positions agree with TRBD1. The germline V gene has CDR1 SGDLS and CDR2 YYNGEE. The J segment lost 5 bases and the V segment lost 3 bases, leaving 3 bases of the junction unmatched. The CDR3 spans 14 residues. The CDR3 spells CASSAGTGGYGYTF. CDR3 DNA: TGTGCCAGCAGCGCCGGGACAGGGGGGTATGGCTACACCTTC.